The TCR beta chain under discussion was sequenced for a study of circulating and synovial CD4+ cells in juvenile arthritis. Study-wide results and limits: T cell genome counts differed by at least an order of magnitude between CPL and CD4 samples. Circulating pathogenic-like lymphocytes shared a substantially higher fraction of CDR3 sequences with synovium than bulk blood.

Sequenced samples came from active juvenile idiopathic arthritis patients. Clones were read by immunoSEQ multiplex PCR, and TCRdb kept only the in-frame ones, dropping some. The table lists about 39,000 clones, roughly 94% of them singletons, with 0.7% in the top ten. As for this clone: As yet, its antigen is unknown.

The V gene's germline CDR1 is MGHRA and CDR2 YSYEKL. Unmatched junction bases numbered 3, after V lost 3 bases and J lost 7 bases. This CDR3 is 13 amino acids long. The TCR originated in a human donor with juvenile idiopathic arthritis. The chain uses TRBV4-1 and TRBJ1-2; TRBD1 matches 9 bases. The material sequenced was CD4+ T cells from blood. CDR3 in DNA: TGCGCCAGCAGCCAGGGGACAGGGCTTGGCTACACCTTC. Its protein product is CASSQGTGLGYTF.